Shown below are 30 T cell receptor beta chains from a single sample sequenced in a study of T cell responses to AZD1222 COVID-19 vaccine. TCRdb's copy holds only in-frame clones and misses some; the assay was immunoSEQ multiplex PCR. The profile shows about 130,000 clones, 80% to 90% of them singletons. Sample: peripheral blood, taken 28 days after the second AZD1222 dose. Every receptor here comes from an adult who received the AZD1222 COVID-19 vaccine.

The chain carries TRBV6-5 and TRBJ1-2, with D possibly TRBD1 on 5 matching bases. This CDR3 spans 15 amino acids. The germline CDR1 and CDR2 sequences are MNHEY and SVGAGI. Deletions cut 0 bases from V and 5 bases from J, with 13 bases between. The CDR3 DNA reads TGTGCCAGCAGTTACTCGGGGCGTCAGGGTTATGGCTACACCTTC. Residues: CASSYSGRQGYGYTF.

V usage is TRBV6-6 and J usage is TRBJ2-7; tentative D call: TRBD1 (6 bases). CDR1 is MNHNY, CDR2 SVGAGI, per germline (reference sequence). V dropped 8 bases and J dropped 4 bases, with 12 bases sitting between them. The CDR3 runs to 12 residues. The CDR3, as DNA: TGTGCCAGCGGGGACACGTTTTACGAGCAGTACTTC. This translates into CASGDTFYEQYF.

The V and J genes are TRBV29-1 and TRBJ1-2, with D possibly being TRBD1 (5 bases). From germline, CDR1 is SQVTM and CDR2 ANQGSEA. Trimming took off 6 bases at V and 6 bases at J, with 14 bases between the two ends. The CDR3 is made up of 12 amino acids. CDR3 DNA: TGCAGCGTAGGGGACTCGGGTAATGGCTACACCTTC. Translation gives CSVGDSGNGYTF.

This chain links TRBV12-3 or TRBV12-4 with TRBJ1-6, with D possibly TRBD1 on 5 matching bases. Trimming pared 5 bases from V and 9 bases from J, leaving 8 bases between. This CDR3 region has 12 residues. In DNA form, the CDR3 reads TGTGCCAGCAGTCGGGACTTTTCACCCCTCCACTTT. Residues: CASSRDFSPLHF.

This clone was observed once. The J gene is TRBJ1-6, the V gene TRBV19, with 9 bases that match TRBD1. CDR3 length: 14 amino acids. The V gene end was trimmed by 5 bases and the J gene end by 9 bases; junction bases not matched to a gene: 5. Germline V gives CDR1 LNHDA, CDR2 SQIVND (reference sequence). The CDR3 loop reads CASSLTGGGSPLHF. The CDR3 DNA reads TGTGCCAGTAGTCTTACAGGGGGCGGTTCACCCCTCCACTTT.

The rearrangement links TRBV11-3 to TRBJ2-3; 7 bases align to TRBD2. CDR1 and CDR2 from the germline V gene are SGHNT and YENEEA. The CDR3 totals 13 residues. V shed 5 bases and J 4 bases; nucleotides not matched to a gene: 3. The CDR3 here is CASSSREADTQYF. The CDR3 nucleotides are TGTGCCAGCAGCAGCCGGGAGGCAGATACGCAGTATTTT.

The genes are TRBV4-3 and TRBJ1-4, with D possibly matching TRBD1 (5 bases). Germline V gives CDR1 LGHNA, CDR2 YSLEER. This CDR3 has 15 residues. V shed 3 bases and J shed 9 bases, with 17 bases lying between them. CDR3 nucleotide sequence: TGCGCCAGCAGCCATGTGGGGGGGGAGGCGAAAAAACTGTTTTTT. It specifies CASSHVGGEAKKLFF.

This chain uses TRBV5-1 with TRBJ2-1; no clear D gene. V was pared by 0 bases and J by 9 bases, with 7 bases between. The CDR3 sequence is 12 residues long. Germline CDR1 SGHRS, CDR2 YFSETQ. For the CDR3, the DNA is TGCGCCAGCAGCTTGGCTGGCGGTGAGCAGTTCTTC. As protein: CASSLAGGEQFF.

This rearrangement joins TRBV6-6 to TRBJ2-1; D gene ambiguous. Trimming cost V 6 bases and J 5 bases, with 17 bases left between them. The CDR3 is made up of 15 amino acids. The germline CDR1 and CDR2 sequences are MNHNY and SVGAGI (reference sequence). The CDR3 reads CASSPDRTAHNEQFF. CDR3 coding DNA: TGTGCCAGCAGCCCCGACCGTACCGCCCACAATGAGCAGTTCTTC.

This clone appeared a single time. The chain is built from TRBV6-5 and TRBJ2-1; TRBD2 matches at 13 bases. J lost 5 bases, V lost 2 bases, and 3 bases had no gene match. Germline CDR1 and CDR2: MNHEY and SVGAGI. This CDR3 is 16 amino acids long. CDR3 coding DNA: TGTGCCAGCAGTTACGGGGGACTAGCGGGGCACAATGAGCAGTTCTTC. It specifies CASSYGGLAGHNEQFF.

This chain uses TRBV7-8 with TRBJ2-1; a possible D gene is TRBD2 (5 bases). V was clipped by 4 bases and J by 4 bases, with 14 bases between them. In germline, CDR1 is SGHVS, CDR2 FQNEAQ. The length of the CDR3 is 15 residues. CDR3 in DNA: TGTGCCAGCAGCTCCAGCCCGCTAGCTTACAATGAGCAGTTCTTC. It translates to CASSSSPLAYNEQFF. Combining the CDR3 with reference TRBV7-8 and TRBJ2-1 gives the whole variable domain GAGVSQSPRYKVAKRGQDVALRCDPISGHVSLFWYQQALGQGPEFLTYFQNEAQLDKSGLPSDRFFAERPEGSVSTLKIQRTQQEDSAVYLCASSSSPLAYNEQFFGPGTRLTVL.

The gene calls are TRBV5-1 and TRBJ1-1; D not certain. Germline CDR1 is SGHRS and CDR2 is YFSETQ. The CDR3 is made up of 13 amino acids. V dropped 4 bases and J dropped 1 base, with 8 bases sitting between them. This chain's CDR3 is CASSAPSNTEAFF. The CDR3 nucleotides read TGCGCCAGCAGCGCCCCCTCGAACACTGAAGCTTTCTTT.

The rearrangement links TRBV5-4 to TRBJ2-7; the match to TRBD2 covers 13 bases. V trimming: 4 bases; J trimming: 1 base; junction bases outside the gene matches: 5. Germline CDR1 SGHNT, CDR2 YYREEE (reference sequence). This CDR3 comprises 16 residues. CDR3 residues: CASSRGLAGRSYEQYF. In nucleotides, the CDR3 is TGTGCCAGCAGCCGGGGACTAGCGGGAAGATCCTACGAGCAGTACTTC.

V gene TRBV7-8 combines with J gene TRBJ1-1; D is unclear. V lost 6 bases and J lost 4, with 18 bases in between. Germline values: CDR1 SGHVS, CDR2 FQNEAQ. The CDR3 consists of 15 residues. In DNA, the CDR3 is TGTGCCAGCAGACCCGAAGGGTCCGGCGGCACTGAAGCTTTCTTT. Translating gives CASRPEGSGGTEAFF.

This rearrangement joins TRBV29-1 to TRBJ1-1; D ambiguous. V lost 0 bases and J 1 base, leaving 12 bases between the germline ends. This CDR3 is 15 amino acids long. Per the germline V gene, CDR1 is SQVTM and CDR2 is ANQGSEA. CDR3 bases: TGCAGCGTTGAAGACTCCAGCTCAGCGAACACTGAAGCTTTCTTT. Its translation: CSVEDSSSANTEAFF. Looking up the rest from reference TRBV29-1 and TRBJ1-1 gives the full variable domain: SAVISQKPSRDICQRGTSLTIQCQVDSQVTMMFWYRQQPGQSLTLIATANQGSEATYESGFVIDKFPISRPNLTFSTLTVSNMSPEDSSIYLCSVEDSSSANTEAFFGQGTRLTVV.

The V and J genes are TRBV7-8 and TRBJ1-6; 8 nucleotides line up with TRBD1. Trimming cost V 2 bases and J 9 bases; bases outside gene matches: 9. The CDR3 loop spans 16 amino acids. Per the germline V gene, CDR1 is SGHVS and CDR2 is FQNEAQ. CDR3: CASSLLGATGASPLHF. Here the CDR3 DNA reads TGTGCCAGCAGCTTATTGGGGGCGACAGGGGCTTCACCCCTCCACTTT. The full variable domain, rest sourced from reference TRBV7-8 and TRBJ1-6, is GAGVSQSPRYKVAKRGQDVALRCDPISGHVSLFWYQQALGQGPEFLTYFQNEAQLDKSGLPSDRFFAERPEGSVSTLKIQRTQQEDSAVYLCASSLLGATGASPLHFGNGTRLTVT.

This clone has a single count. This rearrangement joins TRBV6-5 to TRBJ1-1, with D perhaps TRBD1 (5 bases). The germline V gene has CDR1 MNHEY and CDR2 SVGAGI. This CDR3 region has 12 residues. Trimming left V 11 bases short and J 4 bases short, with 14 bases between. The CDR3 spells CAARDPTTEAFF. The DNA for the CDR3 is TGTGCCGCCCGGGACCCGACCACTGAAGCTTTCTTT.

The genes are TRBV4-2 and TRBJ1-1, with TRBD1 matching over 7 bases. The CDR3 extends over 16 amino acids. Germline V gene lookup returns CDR1 LGHNA and CDR2 YNFKEQ. Germline trimming cut 0 bases from V and 3 bases from J; bases unmatched to any gene: 7. The CDR3, as DNA: TGTGCCAGCAGCCAAGAACTTCACAGGGGACACACTGAAGCTTTCTTT. Its translation: CASSQELHRGHTEAFF.

The chain uses TRBV13 and TRBJ2-1; D tentatively fits TRBD1 or TRBD2 (6 bases each). Germline lookup yields CDR1 PRHDT and CDR2 FYEKMQ (reference sequence). This CDR3 contains 15 residues. V lost 8 bases and J lost 2, with 16 bases in between. As DNA, the CDR3 is TGTGCCAGCGCCCGAGGGGGGAGCCCCTACAATGAGCAGTTCTTC. The encoded protein is CASARGGSPYNEQFF.

The chain has TRBV12-3 or TRBV12-4 and TRBJ1-2; perhaps TRBD1 as D (5 bases). V dropped 5 bases and J dropped 14 bases, with 18 bases sitting between them. There are 12 residues in the CDR3. The CDR3 region is CASSRVEGRCTF. For the CDR3, the DNA is TGTGCCAGCAGTAGAGTAGAGGGGCGATGTACCTTC.

The rearrangement joins TRBV2 to TRBJ1-5, with D uncertain. Trimming pared 3 bases from V and 7 bases from J, leaving 16 bases between. The V gene's germline CDR1 is SNHLY and CDR2 FYNNEI. This CDR3 has 15 residues. The CDR3 nucleotides are TGTGCCAGCAGTGAGGTGGGAGGGAGAGGGCAGCCCCAGCATTTT. It yields the protein CASSEVGGRGQPQHF. Variable domain in full (rest from reference TRBV2 and TRBJ1-5): EPEVTQTPSHQVTQMGQEVILRCVPISNHLYFYWYRQILGQKVEFLVSFYNNEISEKSEIFDDQFSVERPDGSNFTLKIRSTKLEDSAMYFCASSEVGGRGQPQHFGDGTRLSIL.

V is TRBV4-3 and J is TRBJ2-1; a weak D match, TRBD1 (6 bases). V shed 5 bases and J shed 1 base, with 12 bases lying between them. CDR1 and CDR2 (germline): LGHNA, YSLEER. CDR3 length equals 15 residues. The CDR3 here is CASSFAQGSYNEQFF. CDR3 nucleotides: TGCGCCAGCAGCTTTGCCCAGGGGTCCTACAATGAGCAGTTCTTC.

V gene TRBV30 combines with J gene TRBJ1-2; the D is unclear. Trimming took 8 bases from V and 3 from J, leaving 13 bases between them. CDR3 length: 12 amino acids. From germline, CDR1 is GTSNPN and CDR2 SVGIG (reference sequence). DNA for the CDR3: TGTGCCAGTTCCGGGCAGGACTATGGCTACACCTTC. Protein sequence: CASSGQDYGYTF.

The chain joins TRBV18 to TRBJ1-3; no clear D. The CDR3 covers 14 residues. Trimming shortened V by 2 bases and J by 0 bases, and 5 bases separated the two germline ends. Germline V gene lookup returns CDR1 KGHSH and CDR2 LQKENI. The CDR3 sequence is CASSPYSSGNTIYF. For the CDR3, the DNA is TGTGCCAGCTCACCATACAGCTCTGGAAACACCATATATTTT.

The V call is TRBV5-1, the J call TRBJ1-1; D is ambiguous. The ends were cut back, 4 bases at V and 2 bases at J, with 12 bases in the middle. The CDR3 is 14 residues long. The germline V gene encodes CDR1 SGHRS and CDR2 YFSETQ. CDR3 nucleotides: TGCGCCAGCAGCGGAGCTCCTAGAAACACTGAAGCTTTCTTT. As protein: CASSGAPRNTEAFF.

This clone was counted only a few times. The chain joins TRBV7-9 to TRBJ2-1; D ambiguous. Germline lookup yields CDR1 SEHNR and CDR2 FQNEAQ (reference sequence). The CDR3 is made up of 16 amino acids. Trimming left V 4 bases short and J 1 base short, with 14 bases between. The CDR3 region has the DNA TGTGCCAGCAGCTCCCCCCCCGGGCGATCCTACAATGAGCAGTTCTTC. Translated: CASSSPPGRSYNEQFF.

Here the CDR3 reads CASSQVAGPYEQYF. DNA of the CDR3: TGTGCCAGCAGCCAAGTTGCAGGGCCCTACGAGCAGTACTTC. The chain uses TRBV14 and TRBJ2-7; maybe TRBD1 (5 bases). Germline values: CDR1 SGHDN, CDR2 FVKESK. Trimming stripped 1 base from V and 2 bases from J, with 9 bases between. This CDR3 is built from 14 residues.

The chain combines TRBV19 with TRBJ2-6; D is ambiguous. This CDR3 contains 13 residues. Trimming shortened V by 8 bases and J by 2 bases, and 7 bases separated the two germline ends. Germline CDR1 reads LNHDA; CDR2 reads SQIVND (reference sequence). The CDR3: CASGLAGANVLTF. The CDR3 bases are TGTGCCAGTGGGCTTGCTGGGGCCAACGTCCTGACTTTC.

The chain has TRBV10-3 and TRBJ1-2; 8 bases are shared with TRBD1. Germline lookup yields CDR1 ENHRY and CDR2 SYGVKD. The CDR3 extends over 14 amino acids. J gave up 4 bases and V 8 bases, and 9 bases lay outside the gene matches. In nucleotides, the CDR3 is TGTGCCATCTACGATCCTACAGGGGGCTATGGCTACACCTTC. Translating it yields CAIYDPTGGYGYTF.

A few counts support this clone. This sequence joins TRBV3-1 (or the pseudogene TRBV3-2) and TRBJ1-3, with 11 bases fitting TRBD1. The CDR3 is made up of 13 amino acids. The V and J ends lost 8 bases and 6 bases, in that order; junction bases with no gene match: 3. Looked up from germline, CDR1 is LGHDT and CDR2 is YNNKEL (reference sequence). The CDR3, as DNA: TGTGCCAGCGGGACAGGGGGGATAAACACCATATATTTT. It encodes CASGTGGINTIYF.